This TCR beta chain was retrieved from a study of shared clonotypes between healthy human individuals. V dropped 6 bases and J dropped 6 bases, with 24 bases sitting between them. CDR1 and CDR2 from the germline V gene are SEHNR and FQNEAQ (reference sequence). The CDR3 totals 17 residues. Regarding the study as a whole: With few donors, the genetic and exposure-history diversity represented was limited.

The sequencing of unsorted PBMC DNA took place on ten immunoSEQ deep assay plates. The assay was immunoSEQ multiplex PCR, and TCRdb's table has in-frame clones only and misses some. This table has 450,000 to 600,000 clones, approximately 85% appearing once. Every donor, a Caucasian adult, lived in Nashville, Tennessee. Some 90 million PBMCs were counted before genomic DNA extraction. This clone appeared a few times. What it binds is not known. Sequenced material: PBMCs. This clonotype was obtained from a woman aged 40 to 55 in good health. Some clones in this sample may be carry-over from other donors' samples. The chain combines TRBV7-9 with TRBJ2-1; D remains ambiguous. DNA for the CDR3: TGTGCCAGCAGTGGGATTAAGGGTTCCAGCTTGACCAATGAGCAGTTCTTC. It is translated as CASSGIKGSSLTNEQFF.